The rows below give T cell receptor beta chains drawn from one sample of a study of PD-L1 blockade in urothelial cancer. Method: immunoSEQ multiplex PCR; TCRdb's copy keeps in-frame clones and lacks some. Of 25,000 to 30,000 clones listed, about 90% are singletons. Sample: PBMCs, taken around atezolizumab (anti-PD-L1) treatment. These receptors were taken from a man aged 45-65 years with urothelial cancer. The CDR3 runs from the conserved cysteine through the conserved F or W. A D gene is named only where the DNA matches it firmly.

CDR3 protein: CASSVGRGGPRDGYTF
J gene: TRBJ1-2
V gene: TRBV25-1
D gene: NA

CDR3 protein: CASSPYAGVTDTQYF
J gene: TRBJ2-3
V gene: TRBV11-1
D gene: TRBD2

CDR3 protein: CASSLGGVGAFF
J gene: TRBJ1-1
V gene: TRBV7-2
D gene: NA

CDR3 protein: CASSPLAGTYEQYF
J gene: TRBJ2-7
V gene: TRBV18
D gene: NA

CDR3 protein: CASTRRQQETQYF
J gene: TRBJ2-5
V gene: TRBV6-1
D gene: NA

CDR3 protein: CASSDSTSGPLGTQYF
J gene: TRBJ2-3
V gene: TRBV6-4
D gene: TRBD2

CDR3 protein: CASSVEGGSEKLFF
J gene: TRBJ1-4
V gene: TRBV9
D gene: TRBD1

CDR3 protein: CASSTSGQGGSYEQYF
J gene: TRBJ2-7
V gene: TRBV13
D gene: TRBD1

CDR3 protein: CASSRGSVDTGELFF
J gene: TRBJ2-2
V gene: TRBV7-9
D gene: NA

CDR3 protein: CATGTGSAYEQYF
J gene: TRBJ2-7
V gene: TRBV10-1
D gene: TRBD1

CDR3 protein: CASSLLAGEGEQFF
J gene: TRBJ2-1
V gene: TRBV18
D gene: TRBD2

CDR3 protein: CASSNDRATYEQYF
J gene: TRBJ2-7
V gene: TRBV7-2
D gene: TRBD1

CDR3 protein: CASSRGTGNQPQHF
J gene: TRBJ1-5
V gene: TRBV5-1
D gene: TRBD1

CDR3 protein: CASSLDLAQGYSGANVLTF
J gene: TRBJ2-6
V gene: TRBV7-2
D gene: NA

CDR3 protein: CASSWDREYTEAFF
J gene: TRBJ1-1
V gene: TRBV7-6
D gene: TRBD1

CDR3 protein: CATKGLARRTGELFF
J gene: TRBJ2-2
V gene: TRBV19
D gene: TRBD2

CDR3 protein: CASLTGQETQYF
J gene: TRBJ2-5
V gene: TRBV6-1
D gene: TRBD1

CDR3 protein: CASSLLSGGQGFSPLHF
J gene: TRBJ1-6
V gene: TRBV27
D gene: TRBD1

CDR3 protein: CALHRGWNTGELFF
J gene: TRBJ2-2
V gene: TRBV7-8
D gene: TRBD1

CDR3 protein: CASSISPRGEQYF
J gene: TRBJ2-7
V gene: TRBV5-1
D gene: NA

CDR3 protein: CASSLYVGRQNTGELFF
J gene: TRBJ2-2
V gene: TRBV18
D gene: NA

CDR3 protein: CAWRGTSGSPISYEQYF
J gene: TRBJ2-7
V gene: TRBV30
D gene: TRBD2